This TCR beta chain was observed in a study of T cell changes during pregnancy in multiple sclerosis. Using immunoSEQ multiplex PCR, the repertoire was profiled, and TCRdb retains in-frame clones only, with some absent. The profile shows approximately 59,000 clones, around nine tenths of them singletons. The CDR3 runs 15 residues. CDR1 SGHDT and CDR2 YYEEEE come from the germline V gene. The ends were cut back, 0 bases at V and 0 bases at J, with 7 bases in the middle. The sequenced sample was peripheral blood, obtained in the third trimester of pregnancy. This TCR derives from a female donor in good health, enrolled as a control in a pregnancy study. The rearrangement uses TRBV5-6 and TRBJ2-1; D is ambiguous. CDR3 protein: CASSLGQVSYNEQFF. In DNA, the CDR3 is TGTGCCAGCAGCTTGGGCCAGGTCTCCTACAATGAGCAGTTCTTC.